This T cell receptor (beta chain) derives from a study of tumor-infiltrating lymphocytes in primary liver carcinoma. J lost 8 bases, V lost 6 bases, and 10 bases had no gene match. Per the germline V gene, CDR1 is MNHNY and CDR2 is SVGAGI (reference sequence). The CDR3 sequence is 14 residues long. From unsorted bulk tissue weighing about 18-30 mg, DNA and RNA were co-extracted. Reverse transcription of approximately 500 ng total RNA with a constant-region primer produced TCR beta cDNA. Each TCR beta library was derived from three nested multiplex PCR rounds that employed slightly modified ARM-PCR. It was with TRBV1-TRBV30 forward primers and a C-beta reverse primer that the first two PCR rounds were run, at approximately 9 cycles each. TCRdb itself ran the multiplex PCR reads through MiXCR, one entry per CDR3 protein. This table has 95,000 to 100,000 distinct CDR3 sequences, approximately 70% appearing once.

This clonotype was picked up many times. Sequenced input: liver tumor tissue from sampling region 2. Subset in this sample: tumor region T2, inferior pole. The rearrangement links TRBV6-6 to TRBJ2-3; TRBD1 aligns across 8 bases. This receptor was obtained from a woman aged 55-69 years with primary liver carcinoma and hepatitis B virus infection. The CDR3 here is CASSNRDRSGTQYF. CDR3 DNA: TGTGCCAGCAGCAACCGGGACAGGTCTGGTACGCAGTATTTT.